The 24 T cell receptor beta chains below come from one sample, sequenced in a study of blood T cell repertoires in COVID-19. Method: immunoSEQ multiplex PCR; TCRdb's copy keeps in-frame clones and lacks some. In the table there are approximately 59,000 clones, about 81% of which are singletons. The sample was peripheral blood. These receptors originate from a man older than 75 with acute or convalescent COVID-19.

This chain connects TRBV4-1 to TRBJ2-1; 10 nucleotides agree with TRBD2. The CDR3 totals 18 residues. The V and J ends lost 0 bases and 10 bases, in that order; junction bases with no gene match: 15. The germline gives CDR1 MGHRA, CDR2 YSYEKL. The CDR3 here is CASSQDPQTSGRGGEQFF. The CDR3 DNA is TGCGCCAGCAGCCAAGATCCCCAGACTAGCGGGCGAGGGGGGGAGCAGTTCTTC.

This clone was seen a few times. The chain has TRBV7-9 and TRBJ1-5, with a tentative D call TRBD1 (5 bases). CDR3 length: 13 amino acids. With 2 bases removed from V and 5 bases from J, the gap between germline ends came to 7 bases. Germline V CDR1 and CDR2: SEHNR, FQNEAQ (reference sequence). This CDR3 reads CASSLLGDQPQHF. CDR3 DNA sequence: TGTGCCAGCAGCTTATTAGGGGATCAGCCCCAGCATTTT.

This chain links TRBV5-6 with TRBJ1-2; D is undetermined. Germline V gene data show CDR1 as SGHDT and CDR2 as YYEEEE. The CDR3 has 12 residues. Trimming stripped 5 bases from V and 0 bases from J, with 5 bases between. In DNA, the CDR3 is TGTGCCAGCAGTCCAGCTAACTATGGCTACACCTTC. Protein: CASSPANYGYTF.

As DNA, the CDR3 is TGTGCCAGCAGTTCCCAAAACGCGGGGGAGACAGATACGCAGTATTTT. Protein product: CASSSQNAGETDTQYF. The rearrangement links TRBV28 to TRBJ2-3; 7 positions match TRBD2. CDR1 and CDR2 (germline): MDHEN, SYDVKM. The CDR3 is 16 residues long. The trim removed 4 bases at V and 3 bases at J, leaving 10 bases unmatched.

This chain links TRBV24-1 with TRBJ1-2; D remains unclear. Trimming left V 2 bases short and J 5 bases short, with 11 bases between. CDR1 is KGHDR, CDR2 SFDVKD, per germline. The CDR3 is 14 residues long. The CDR3 spells CATSDSSPSYGYTF. The CDR3 bases are TGTGCCACCAGTGATTCGTCTCCTAGTTATGGCTACACCTTC.

The V call is TRBV28, the J call TRBJ2-4, with D possibly matching TRBD2 (5 bases). Germline V lookup: CDR1 MDHEN, CDR2 SYDVKM. The germline V and J ends were trimmed by 3 bases and 3 bases, with 21 bases remaining between them. The CDR3 consists of 18 residues. For the CDR3, the DNA is TGTGCCAGCAGTTTCTCCGGGATATGGGGTTGGGACAAAAACATTCAGTACTTC. It translates to CASSFSGIWGWDKNIQYF.

The chain couples TRBV5-1 to TRBJ1-2, with D maybe TRBD1 (6 bases). Germline V lookup: CDR1 SGHRS, CDR2 YFSETQ. The CDR3 sequence is 14 residues long. Between the trimmed V and J ends, which lost 0 bases and 7 bases, there was a span of 13 bases. The CDR3: CASSLEVRGSGYTF. For the CDR3, the DNA is TGCGCCAGCAGCTTGGAGGTTAGGGGGAGTGGCTACACCTTC.

The chain links TRBV18 to TRBJ2-5; TRBD2 is a possible D gene (6 bases). V was clipped by 3 bases and J by 4 bases, with 15 bases between them. Per germline, CDR1 KGHSH and CDR2 LQKENI. This CDR3 spans 15 amino acids. CDR3 coding DNA: TGTGCCAGCTCACCTAGCGGTCAGGCGGGAGAGACCCAGTACTTC. The encoded protein is CASSPSGQAGETQYF.

This clone turned up a few times. The V gene is TRBV28, the J gene TRBJ2-3; D possibly corresponds to TRBD1 (5 bases). The V end was cut by 11 bases, the J end by 9 bases, with 15 bases between. This CDR3 has 11 residues. From germline, CDR1 is MDHEN and CDR2 SYDVKM. The CDR3 DNA reads as TGTGCCGGGGCCTCAGCTTCCACGCAGTATTTT. Its translation: CAGASASTQYF. The entire variable domain, with the rest obtained from reference TRBV28 and TRBJ2-3, is as follows: DVKVTQSSRYLVKRTGEKVFLECVQDMDHENMFWYRQDPGLGLRLIYFSYDVKMKEKGDIPEGYSVSREKKERFSLILESASTNQTSMYLCAGASASTQYFGPGTRLTVL.

This clone was counted between two and nine times. This specimen includes other DNA sequences encoding the same CDR3. This chain links TRBV12-3 or TRBV12-4 with TRBJ1-1; the D is unclear. CDR3 length: 12 amino acids. V lost 3 bases and J 5 bases, leaving 7 bases between the germline ends. The CDR3 loop reads CASSLRRTEAFF. CDR3 DNA sequence: TGTGCCAGCAGTTTGAGAAGAACTGAAGCTTTCTTT.

This clone was seen a single time. The gene calls are TRBV10-2 and TRBJ2-7; D is possibly TRBD2 (6 bases). The CDR3 is made up of 16 amino acids. V gave up 0 bases and J gave up 6 bases, with 18 bases separating them. Germline CDR1 reads WSHSY; CDR2 reads SAAADI. This CDR3 is CASSESRGPGGFEQYF. The CDR3 coding sequence is TGCGCCAGCAGTGAGTCTCGGGGCCCTGGAGGGTTCGAGCAGTACTTC.

With respect to this clone: This CDR3 is also generated by other DNA sequences in the sample. This chain joins TRBV7-2 and TRBJ2-7; 8 nucleotides line up with TRBD1. The CDR3 extends over 13 amino acids. V dropped 3 bases and J dropped 6; count of bases not matched to a gene: 4. The germline V gene encodes CDR1 SGHTA and CDR2 FQGNSA. CDR3 DNA: TGTGCCAGCAGCTTTCGGGACAGGCCCGAGCAGTACTTC. Its translation is CASSFRDRPEQYF.

J is TRBJ1-1 and V is TRBV30, with unresolved D. The V gene lost 2 bases and the J gene lost 3 bases, with 10 bases spanning the gap. This CDR3 is built from 13 residues. CDR1 and CDR2 (germline): GTSNPN, SVGIG (reference sequence). The CDR3 DNA reads as TGTGCCTGGAGTTGGGAGGGAGACACTGAAGCTTTCTTT. Translation: CAWSWEGDTEAFF.

The chain is built from TRBV3-1 (or the pseudogene TRBV3-2) and TRBJ2-5; 8 bases align to TRBD2. Unmatched junction bases numbered 9, after V lost 0 bases and J lost 0 bases. The CDR3 has 18 amino acids. CDR1 and CDR2 from the germline V gene are LGHDT and YNNKEL (reference sequence). CDR3 sequence reads: CASSQESGGLLHQETQYF. CDR3 DNA: TGTGCCAGCAGCCAAGAGAGCGGGGGACTCCTCCACCAAGAGACCCAGTACTTC.

In nucleotides, the CDR3 is TGCGCCAGCAGCCCAACAGTCTCTGGAAACACCATATATTTT. It yields the protein CASSPTVSGNTIYF. This chain links TRBV5-1 with TRBJ1-3; the D is unclear. In germline, CDR1 is SGHRS, CDR2 YFSETQ. This CDR3 has 14 amino acids. V was shortened by 4 bases and J by 0 bases, with 8 bases between the two germline ends.

CDR3 in DNA: TGTGCCACTGGGAGGGCCAATTCACCCCTCCACTTT. Its protein is CATGRANSPLHF. The chain has TRBV27 and TRBJ1-6; D remains unclear. Trimming left V 10 bases short and J 7 bases short, with 11 bases between. The CDR3 sequence is 12 residues long. Germline-derived CDR1 and CDR2 are MNHEY and SMNVEV (reference sequence).

This rearrangement joins TRBV7-2 to TRBJ1-2, with a tentative D call TRBD1 (6 bases). In germline, CDR1 is SGHTA, CDR2 FQGNSA. This CDR3 region has 14 residues. V was shortened by 5 bases and J by 7 bases, with 17 bases between the two germline ends. The CDR3 nucleotides read TGTGCCAGCAGCCCGCGCCGGGACACGATTGGCTACACCTTC. It is translated as CASSPRRDTIGYTF. Supplemented by reference TRBV7-2 and TRBJ1-2, the full variable domain reads GAGVSQSPSNKVTEKGKDVELRCDPISGHTALYWYRQSLGQGLEFLIYFQGNSAPDKSGLPSDRFSAERTGGSVSTLTIQRTQQEDSAVYLCASSPRRDTIGYTFGSGTRLTVV.

The chain links TRBV19 to TRBJ2-1; 7 bases fit TRBD2. The CDR3 consists of 16 residues. With V trimmed by 6 bases and J by 6 bases, 14 bases remained unmatched. The germline gives CDR1 LNHDA, CDR2 SQIVND (reference sequence). CDR3 amino acids: CASSPPGTIGSNEQFF. Here the CDR3 DNA reads TGTGCCAGTAGCCCACCCGGGACTATCGGTTCCAATGAGCAGTTCTTC.

This clone was counted a few times. This chain uses TRBV10-3 with TRBJ1-2; the D is unclear. V lost 2 bases and J 8 bases, leaving 12 bases between the germline ends. This CDR3 is 13 amino acids long. CDR1 and CDR2 (germline): ENHRY, SYGVKD. CDR3 amino acids: CAISERGNGGYTF. In DNA, the CDR3 is TGTGCCATCAGTGAGAGAGGGAACGGAGGCTACACCTTC.

The chain joins TRBV4-1 to TRBJ1-2; D gene uncertain. The V end was cut by 7 bases, the J end by 2 bases, with 23 bases between. This CDR3 has 17 amino acids. Germline CDR1 is MGHRA and CDR2 is YSYEKL. CDR3 DNA: TGCGCCAGCACCCCAGGAGGAGGCAGAGCCTTCAACTATGGCTACACCTTC. Its translation: CASTPGGGRAFNYGYTF.

The chain employs TRBV18 and TRBJ2-7; TRBD2 aligns across 14 bases. The CDR3 is 16 amino acids. From germline, CDR1 is KGHSH and CDR2 LQKENI. The J segment lost 7 bases and the V segment lost 8 bases, leaving 13 bases of the junction unmatched. CDR3 sequence (DNA): TGTGCCAGCCGAACTACGCCGGGACTAGCGGGAGTTGAGCAGTACTTC. Translating it yields CASRTTPGLAGVEQYF. Full variable domain (outside the CDR3, taken from reference TRBV18 and TRBJ2-7): NAGVMQNPRHLVRRRGQEARLRCSPMKGHSHVYWYRQLPEEGLKFMVYLQKENIIDESGMPKERFSAEFPKEGPSILRIQQVVRGDSAAYFCASRTTPGLAGVEQYFGPGTRLTVT.

V usage is TRBV3-1 (or the pseudogene TRBV3-2) and J usage is TRBJ1-1; tentatively, D is TRBD1 (6 bases). The CDR3 totals 15 residues. CDR1 and CDR2 from the germline V gene are LGHDT and YNNKEL (reference sequence). V was cut by 2 bases and J by 4 bases, with 14 bases left in between. DNA of the CDR3: TGTGCCAGCAGCCAATGGGGGCTAGGGGGCACTGAAGCTTTCTTT. Its protein product is CASSQWGLGGTEAFF.

The chain carries TRBV6-1 and TRBJ2-5, with D perhaps matching TRBD2 (6 bases). The ends were cut back, 0 bases at V and 5 bases at J, with 16 bases in the middle. Germline V gives CDR1 MNHNS, CDR2 SASEGT. The CDR3 is 16 residues long. Here the CDR3 reads CASSEAWRSGSETQYF. The CDR3 DNA sequence: TGTGCCAGCAGTGAAGCCTGGAGGAGCGGGTCGGAGACCCAGTACTTC.

This chain uses TRBV2 with TRBJ2-5, with D possibly TRBD1 on 6 matching bases. Trimming pared 4 bases from V and 2 bases from J, leaving 8 bases between. CDR1 is SNHLY and CDR2 is FYNNEI in the germline V gene. The CDR3 has 13 amino acids. This chain's CDR3 is CASSADSQETQYF. The CDR3 nucleotides are TGTGCCAGCAGTGCGGACAGTCAAGAGACCCAGTACTTC.